This T cell receptor beta chain was identified during a study of blood T cell repertoires in COVID-19. Looking at the study overall: Some COVID-19 samples were acute and others convalescent; all came from the United States, Italy and Spain.

Original analysis: Researchers report that nucleated cell counts were estimated from reference gene primer amplification. Here immunoSEQ multiplex PCR was the method, and the copy in TCRdb shows in-frame clones only, minus some. That table furnishes V, J and clone size, whereas the DNA furnished D and trimming. The profile covers 320,000 or so clones, with around 90% appearing a single time and roughly 5.3% taken by the ten largest. Clinical history as reported by participants underpinned cohort assignment. All recovered Cohort 3 donors got two negative PCRs, got clearance, or saw symptom resolution. The sequenced sample was PBMCs or T cells enriched from blood (not recorded which). This TCR derives from a man in his 60s who had recovered from COVID-19.

CDR3 loop: CAIANPGTSSPLHF. The CDR3 nucleotides read TGTGCCATCGCAAACCCGGGAACGAGTTCACCCCTCCACTTT. The rearrangement joins TRBV10-3 to TRBJ1-6; no clear D. Germline lookup yields CDR1 ENHRY and CDR2 SYGVKD. The length of the CDR3 is 14 residues. Trimming stripped 8 bases from V and 9 bases from J, with 17 bases between.